The source of this TCR beta chain is a study of cytotoxic CD8 clonotypes in ibrutinib-treated CLL. About the study: For this cohort, patients were some eleven relapsed/refractory and around 16 treatment-naive, while 17 were IGHV unmutated. General study results and limits: Baseline levels of clonality went above those of age-matched healthy donors and moved with circulating CD8+ T-cell counts.

Clones were sequenced by immunoSEQ multiplex PCR, and TCRdb holds only the in-frame ones, with some missing. The profile covers 140,000 or so clones, with roughly three quarters appearing a single time and around 13% taken by the ten largest. Points on this clone: As yet, its antigen is unknown.

This clonotype originated in a human donor with chronic lymphocytic leukemia. Material: PBMCs, obtained after 12 months of ibrutinib treatment.

The CDR3 DNA reads as TGTGCCAGCAGCAAACCCTTGGGACTAGCGGGAGACACCGGGGAGCTGTTTTTT. Amino acids: CASSKPLGLAGDTGELFF. The J gene is TRBJ2-2, the V gene TRBV7-6, with 14 bases aligning to TRBD2. Germline trimming cut 5 bases from V and 3 bases from J; bases unmatched to any gene: 8. CDR1 SGHVS and CDR2 FNYEAQ come from the germline V gene. This CDR3 comprises 18 residues. Full variable domain (rest looked up from reference TRBV7-6 and TRBJ2-2): GAGVSQSPRYKVTKRGQDVALRCDPISGHVSLYWYRQALGQGPEFLTYFNYEAQQDKSGLPNDRFSAERPEGSISTLTIQRTEQRDSAMYRCASSKPLGLAGDTGELFFGEGSRLTVL.